This TCR beta chain was retrieved from a study of cytomegalovirus exposure and HLA in healthy donors. Study summary: Later, an analysis reported that the 120 or so validation repertoires had used the same platform as the approximately 720 first-cohort repertoires.

The table came from immunoSEQ multiplex PCR; TCRdb's copy has only in-frame clones and leaves some out. Here the sample spans about 88,000 clones, approximately 96% being singletons. In regard to this clone: The antigen is not known.

Study-level points and caveats: That first-cohort TCR clusters tended to co-occur in the 120 or so validation repertoires was found in a later analysis. Per published reports, the classifier diagnosed cytomegalovirus status with high specificity and sensitivity. Most TCR sequences were rare, but some public TCRs occurred in many donors.

The germline V gene has CDR1 MNHEY and CDR2 SVGAGI. Between the trimmed V and J ends, which lost 6 bases and 0 bases, there was a span of 6 bases. This CDR3 spans 13 amino acids. This TCR came from a man aged 18 to 30 in good health and CMV-seronegative. Sequenced: PBMCs. J is TRBJ1-3 and V is TRBV6-5; D not resolved. CDR3 bases: TGTGCCAGCAGACAGCCCTCTGGAAACACCATATATTTT. Translation: CASRQPSGNTIYF.